The present TCR beta chain was sequenced within a study of STAT3 mutations in large granular lymphocyte leukemia. General observations from the study: Every T-LGLL patient had at least one immunodominant TCRbeta clonotype. TCR clonotype switching after therapy occurred in about 30% of the 18 patients. Some patients had persisting codominant clonotypes that could mask small clones.

The table came from immunoSEQ multiplex PCR; TCRdb's copy has only in-frame clones and leaves some out. The sample has some 30,000 clones; around 87% are singletons. In regard to this clone: What it binds is not known.

Trimming cost V 1 base and J 3 bases; bases outside gene matches: 11. The CDR3 is 17 residues long. Germline V gives CDR1 SGHTA, CDR2 FQGNSA. The V call is TRBV7-2, the J call TRBJ2-7; 8 bases map to TRBD2. Material: peripheral blood mononuclear cells. The clonotype comes from a man aged 60 to 75 with T-cell large granular lymphocyte leukemia. Some clones in this sample may be carry-over from other donors' samples. The CDR3 protein is CASSLGGGLAGGYEQYF. CDR3 bases: TGTGCCAGCAGCTTAGGGGGCGGCCTAGCGGGCGGCTACGAGCAGTACTTC. The full variable domain, completed using reference TRBV7-2 and TRBJ2-7, is GAGVSQSPSNKVTEKGKDVELRCDPISGHTALYWYRQSLGQGLEFLIYFQGNSAPDKSGLPSDRFSAERTGGSVSTLTIQRTQQEDSAVYLCASSLGGGLAGGYEQYFGPGTRLTVT.